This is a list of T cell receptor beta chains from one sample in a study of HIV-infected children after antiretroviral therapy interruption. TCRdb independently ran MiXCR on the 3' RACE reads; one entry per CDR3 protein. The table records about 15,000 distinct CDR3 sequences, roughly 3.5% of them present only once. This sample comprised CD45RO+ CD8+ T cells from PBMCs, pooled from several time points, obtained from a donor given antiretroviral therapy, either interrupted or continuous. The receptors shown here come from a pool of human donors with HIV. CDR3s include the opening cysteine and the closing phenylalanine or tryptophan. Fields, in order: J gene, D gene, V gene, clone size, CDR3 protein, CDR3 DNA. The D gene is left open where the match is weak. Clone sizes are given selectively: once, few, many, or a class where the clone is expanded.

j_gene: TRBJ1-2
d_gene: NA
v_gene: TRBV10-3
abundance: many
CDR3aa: CAISESGARNGYTF
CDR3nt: TGTGCCATCAGTGAATCAGGGGCAAGGAATGGCTACACCTTC

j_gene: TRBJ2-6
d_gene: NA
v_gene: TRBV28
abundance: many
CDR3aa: CASSLWGADGANVLTF
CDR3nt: TGTGCCAGCAGTTTATGGGGGGCCGACGGGGCCAACGTCCTGACTTTC

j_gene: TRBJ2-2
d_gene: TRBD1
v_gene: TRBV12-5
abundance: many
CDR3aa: CASAPDRGLAGELFF
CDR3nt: TGTGCTAGTGCCCCCGACAGGGGGCTAGCCGGGGAGCTGTTTTTT

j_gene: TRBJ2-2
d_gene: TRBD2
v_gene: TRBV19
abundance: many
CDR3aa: CATHPGGPGELFF
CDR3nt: TGTGCCACCCACCCGGGGGGTCCCGGGGAGCTGTTTTTT

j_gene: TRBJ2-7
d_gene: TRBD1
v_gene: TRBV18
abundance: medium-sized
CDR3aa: CASSYQGDEQYF
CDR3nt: TGTGCCAGCTCTTACCAGGGGGACGAGCAGTACTTC

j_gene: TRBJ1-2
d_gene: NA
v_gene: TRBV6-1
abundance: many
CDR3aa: CASSELLTDNYGYTF
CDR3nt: TGTGCCAGCAGTGAACTTTTGACGGATAACTATGGCTACACCTTC

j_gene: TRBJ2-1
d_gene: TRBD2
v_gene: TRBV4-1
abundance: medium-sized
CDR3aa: CASSQPVLAGDNNEQFF
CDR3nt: TGCGCCAGCAGCCAACCAGTCCTAGCGGGGGACAACAATGAGCAGTTCTTC

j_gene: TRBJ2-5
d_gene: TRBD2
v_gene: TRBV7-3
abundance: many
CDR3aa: CASSLTGLAGAGGETQYF
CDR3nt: TGTGCCAGCAGCTTAACCGGACTAGCGGGAGCGGGTGGTGAGACCCAGTACTTC

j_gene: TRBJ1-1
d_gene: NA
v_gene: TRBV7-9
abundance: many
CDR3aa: CASSLTGKMNTEAFF
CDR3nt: TGTGCCAGCAGCTTAACAGGAAAAATGAACACTGAAGCTTTCTTT

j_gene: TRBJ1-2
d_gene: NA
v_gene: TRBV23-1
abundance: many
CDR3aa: CASSQPGRDPYNYGYTF
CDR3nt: TGCGCCAGCAGTCAACCCGGCAGGGACCCTTATAACTATGGCTACACCTTC

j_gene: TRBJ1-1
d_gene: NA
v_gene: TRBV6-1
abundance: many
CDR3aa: CASSEEVRGAEAFF
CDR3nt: TGTGCCAGCAGTGAAGAGGTTCGGGGCGCTGAAGCTTTCTTT

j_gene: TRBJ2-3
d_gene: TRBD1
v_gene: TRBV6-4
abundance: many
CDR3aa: CASSRQGSTDTQYF
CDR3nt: TGTGCCAGCAGCAGACAGGGGTCCACAGATACGCAGTATTTT

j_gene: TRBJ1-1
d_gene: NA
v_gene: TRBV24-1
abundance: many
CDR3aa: CATRHHVNTEAFF
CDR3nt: TGTGCCACCAGGCATCACGTCAACACTGAAGCTTTCTTT

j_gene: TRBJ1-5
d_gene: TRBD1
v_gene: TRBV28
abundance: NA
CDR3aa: CASSPSDRINQPQHF
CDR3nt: TGTGCCAGCAGCCCATCGGACAGGATCAATCAGCCCCAGCATTTT

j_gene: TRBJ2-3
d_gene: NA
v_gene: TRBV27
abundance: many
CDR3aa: CASSLSGTDTQYF
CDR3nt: TGTGCCAGCAGTTTATCAGGGACAGATACGCAGTATTTT

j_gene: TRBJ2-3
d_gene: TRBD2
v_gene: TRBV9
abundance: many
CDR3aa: CASSPLGTSGGLRLSSTDTQYF
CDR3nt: TGTGCCAGCAGCCCCCTTGGGACTAGCGGGGGCCTTAGACTATCTAGCACAGATACGCAGTATTTT

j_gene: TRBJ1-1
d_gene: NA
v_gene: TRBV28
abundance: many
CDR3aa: CASSFVRATEAFF
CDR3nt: TGTGCCAGCAGTTTCGTCAGGGCCACTGAAGCTTTCTTT

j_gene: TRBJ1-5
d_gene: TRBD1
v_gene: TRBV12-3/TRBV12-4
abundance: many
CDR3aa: CASSRATGIGQPQHF
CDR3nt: TGTGCCAGCAGTCGCGCGACAGGGATAGGTCAGCCCCAGCATTTT

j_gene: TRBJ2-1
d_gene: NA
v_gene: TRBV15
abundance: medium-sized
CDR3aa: CATRPSSYNEQFF
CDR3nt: TGTGCCACAAGGCCAAGCTCCTACAATGAGCAGTTCTTC

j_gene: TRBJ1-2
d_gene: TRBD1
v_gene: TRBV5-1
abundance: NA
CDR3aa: CASSKGQGFGGYTF
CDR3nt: TGCGCCAGCAGCAAAGGACAGGGATTCGGTGGCTACACCTTC

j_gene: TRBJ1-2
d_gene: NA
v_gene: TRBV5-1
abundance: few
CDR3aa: CASSSTPGFYGYTF
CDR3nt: TGCGCCAGCAGCTCGACCCCAGGGTTCTATGGCTACACCTTC

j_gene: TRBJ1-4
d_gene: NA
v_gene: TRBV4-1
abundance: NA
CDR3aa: CASSQDRAGINEKLFF
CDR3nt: TGCGCCAGCAGCCAAGATCGGGCAGGAATTAATGAAAAACTGTTTTTT

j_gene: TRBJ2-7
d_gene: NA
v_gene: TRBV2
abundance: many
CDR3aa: CASSGGKAYEQYF
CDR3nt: TGTGCCAGCAGCGGGGGTAAGGCCTACGAGCAGTACTTC

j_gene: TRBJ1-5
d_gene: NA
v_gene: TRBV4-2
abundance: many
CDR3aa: CASSQDGGGHSNQPQHF
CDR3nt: TGTGCCAGCAGCCAAGATGGGGGAGGGCATTCTAATCAGCCCCAGCATTTT

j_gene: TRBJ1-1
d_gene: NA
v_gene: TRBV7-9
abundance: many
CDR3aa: CASSPLPPVGDLTEAFF
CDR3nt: TGTGCCAGCAGCCCACTACCACCCGTGGGAGATCTCACTGAAGCTTTCTTT

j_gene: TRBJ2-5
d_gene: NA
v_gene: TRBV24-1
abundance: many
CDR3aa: CATSERDSSGETQYF
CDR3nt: TGTGCCACCAGTGAACGCGACTCCTCTGGAGAGACCCAGTACTTC

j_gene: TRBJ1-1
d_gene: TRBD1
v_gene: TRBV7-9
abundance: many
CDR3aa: CASLTGGHTEAFF
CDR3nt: TGTGCCAGCTTAACAGGGGGCCACACTGAAGCTTTCTTT

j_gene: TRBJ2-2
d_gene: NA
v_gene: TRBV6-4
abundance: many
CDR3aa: CASRKQDTGELFF
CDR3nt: TGTGCCAGCCGCAAACAGGACACCGGGGAGCTGTTTTTT

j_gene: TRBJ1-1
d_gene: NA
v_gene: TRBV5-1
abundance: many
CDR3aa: CASKPEGGTEAFF
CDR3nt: TGCGCCAGCAAGCCTGAGGGAGGCACTGAAGCTTTCTTT

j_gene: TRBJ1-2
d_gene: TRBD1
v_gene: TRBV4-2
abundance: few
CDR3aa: CASSGEGDRGLYGYTF
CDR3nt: TGTGCCAGCAGCGGAGAGGGGGACAGGGGCCTCTATGGCTACACCTTC

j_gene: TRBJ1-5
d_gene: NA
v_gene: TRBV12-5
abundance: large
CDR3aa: CASGLSSDSNQPQHF
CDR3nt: TGTGCTAGTGGTCTGAGTAGTGATAGCAATCAGCCCCAGCATTTT

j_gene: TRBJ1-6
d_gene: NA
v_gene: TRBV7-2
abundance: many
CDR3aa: CASSGGRLNSPLHF
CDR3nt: TGTGCCAGCAGCGGAGGACGTCTCAATTCACCCCTCCACTTT

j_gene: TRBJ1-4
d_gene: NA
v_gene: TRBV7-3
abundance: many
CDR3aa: CASSLKAEGPSREKLFF
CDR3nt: TGTGCCAGCAGCTTAAAGGCTGAGGGTCCTAGCAGGGAAAAACTGTTTTTT

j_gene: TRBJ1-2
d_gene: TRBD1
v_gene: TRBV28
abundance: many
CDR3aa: CASSLEDRDYGYTF
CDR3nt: TGTGCCAGCAGTTTGGAGGACAGGGACTATGGCTACACCTTC

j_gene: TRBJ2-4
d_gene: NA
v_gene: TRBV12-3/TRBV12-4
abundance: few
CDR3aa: CASNSAGDNIQYF
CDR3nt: TGTGCCAGCAACTCAGCGGGCGATAACATTCAGTACTTC